The 8 T cell receptor beta chains listed next were all sequenced from one sample in a study of blood T cell repertoires in COVID-19. TCRdb's table, derived via immunoSEQ multiplex PCR, lists solely in-frame clones and lacks some. The sample shows several thousand clones, 86% of them seen only once. Sequenced material: peripheral blood. These receptors were collected from a human donor with active COVID-19. The donor label of this sample is uncertain.

The J gene is TRBJ2-5, the V gene TRBV4-1; TRBD1 agrees at 9 bases. The V segment lost 2 bases and the J segment 3 bases; nucleotides outside the gene matches: 7. CDR3 length equals 16 residues. Per the germline V gene, CDR1 is MGHRA and CDR2 is YSYEKL. The CDR3 DNA follows: TGCGCCAGCAGCCAAACCGGGACAGGGAGGGAAGAGACCCAGTACTTC. This codes for CASSQTGTGREETQYF.

The V and J genes are TRBV2 and TRBJ1-4; 8 nucleotides line up with TRBD1. The CDR3 runs to 16 residues. Germline trimming cut 7 bases from V and 8 bases from J; bases unmatched to any gene: 15. Germline CDR1 SNHLY, CDR2 FYNNEI. The DNA for the CDR3 is TGTGCCAGCATGGGGAGGCTGACAGGGGATAAAGAAAAACTGTTTTTT. Its translation: CASMGRLTGDKEKLFF.

The chain uses TRBV6-6 and TRBJ2-1; TRBD2 agrees at 7 bases. V gave up 5 bases and J gave up 6 bases; unmatched junction bases: 10. Looked up from germline, CDR1 is MNHNY and CDR2 is SVGAGI (reference sequence). CDR3 length: 15 amino acids. The CDR3 sequence: CASSPPGGGANEQFF. The CDR3 coding sequence is TGTGCCAGCAGTCCTCCCGGGGGAGGGGCCAATGAGCAGTTCTTC.

V usage is TRBV18 and J usage is TRBJ2-2; 8 bases are shared with TRBD2. V lost 3 bases, J lost 0 bases, and 6 bases stayed unmatched. Per germline, CDR1 KGHSH and CDR2 LQKENI. There are 17 residues in the CDR3. CDR3 in DNA: TGTGCCAGCTCACCCGCGTCGGGGGGGCCGAACACCGGGGAGCTGTTTTTT. Encoded protein: CASSPASGGPNTGELFF.

CDR3 sequence: CASSLAGGPTYNEQFF. DNA of the CDR3: TGTGCCAGCAGCTTGGCCGGGGGGCCAACTTACAATGAGCAGTTCTTC. V and J are TRBV5-4 and TRBJ2-1, with D perhaps matching TRBD2 (7 bases). The V gene's germline CDR1 is SGHNT and CDR2 YYREEE (reference sequence). The CDR3 is made up of 16 amino acids. Trimming shortened V by 0 bases and J by 4 bases, and 14 bases separated the two germline ends.

The chain joins TRBV13 to TRBJ2-7; D gene uncertain. This CDR3 has 16 amino acids. From germline, CDR1 is PRHDT and CDR2 FYEKMQ (reference sequence). The ends were cut back, 0 bases at V and 0 bases at J, with 12 bases in the middle. The CDR3 protein is CASSLGPIGSSYEQYF. The DNA of the CDR3 is TGTGCCAGCAGCTTAGGCCCGATTGGTAGCTCCTACGAGCAGTACTTC.

The rearrangement uses TRBV20-1 and TRBJ2-7; the match to TRBD2 covers 8 bases. Germline loops: CDR1 DFQATT, CDR2 SNEGSKA (reference sequence). This CDR3 spans 14 amino acids. J gave up 2 bases and V 3 bases, and 6 bases lay outside the gene matches. The CDR3 DNA follows: TGCAGTGCTAGTAGCCTAGCGGGTCCCTACGAGCAGTACTTC. Residues: CSASSLAGPYEQYF.

This chain joins TRBV7-2 and TRBJ2-2; D remains ambiguous. Germline V gene lookup returns CDR1 SGHTA and CDR2 FQGNSA. The ends were cut back, 2 bases at V and 5 bases at J, with 12 bases in the middle. CDR3 length equals 15 residues. The DNA for the CDR3 is TGTGCCAGCAGCTTAATCTCTAGGAAGACCGGGGAGCTGTTTTTT. It yields the protein CASSLISRKTGELFF.